This passage covers 8 T cell receptor beta chains from one sample sequenced in a study of T cells expressing NK-cell markers. Using the 5' RACE reads, TCRdb records one entry per CDR3 protein without DNA. The sample shows 130,000 to 150,000 distinct CDR3 sequences, and roughly 12% sits with its ten largest clones. Specimen: blood T cells: a sorted CD56 or NKG2C T cell subset, CD4+ or CD8+ T cells, or bulk PBMC T cells (not recorded which). The receptors shown here come from a man aged 18 to 29 in good health.

CDR3 loop: CASSYSGTGFLEQYF. This chain links TRBV6-5 with TRBJ2-7; checking the TCRdb D call of TRBD1 is not possible without DNA. The CDR3 extends over 15 amino acids. Germline loops: CDR1 MNHEY, CDR2 SVGAGI.

The chain joins TRBV13 to TRBJ2-3; without DNA, the TCRdb call of TRBD2 cannot be checked. The CDR3 runs to 15 residues. Germline values: CDR1 PRHDT, CDR2 FYEKMQ (reference sequence). The CDR3 region is CASSTSGHSTDTQYF.

CDR3 region: CSARDLGGLEEETQYF. The V call is TRBV20-1, the J call TRBJ2-5; the TCRdb D gene call, TRBD1, has no DNA to confirm it. The CDR3 sequence is 16 residues long. Germline assignment: CDR1 DFQATT and CDR2 SNEGSKA (reference sequence).

The chain recombines TRBV9 with TRBJ2-1; as DNA is missing, the TRBD2 call by TCRdb cannot be tested. Germline assignment: CDR1 SGDLS and CDR2 YYNGEE. The CDR3 spans 17 residues. The CDR3 region is CASSPRKGLADDNEQFF. Combining the CDR3 with reference TRBV9 and TRBJ2-1 gives the whole variable domain DSGVTQTPKHLITATGQRVTLRCSPRSGDLSVYWYQQSLDQGLQFLIQYYNGEERAKGNILERFSAQQFPDLHSELNLSSLELGDSALYFCASSPRKGLADDNEQFFGPGTRLTVL.

The chain joins TRBV29-1 to TRBJ1-5; with no DNA, the TCRdb D assignment of TRBD1 cannot be verified. The CDR3 has 13 amino acids. Germline lookup yields CDR1 SQVTM and CDR2 ANQGSEA. The CDR3 is CSVDAGTNQPQHF.

This CDR3 reads CASSSGTTYNEQFF. This chain connects TRBV5-1 to TRBJ2-1; TCRdb returns TRBD1, unconfirmable since there is no DNA. The CDR3 runs to 14 residues. CDR1 SGHRS and CDR2 YFSETQ come from the germline V gene.

This sequence joins TRBV29-1 and TRBJ1-2; TCRdb outputs TRBD1, but without DNA this stays unchecked. The CDR3 length is 12 residues. The V gene's germline CDR1 is SQVTM and CDR2 ANQGSEA. The CDR3 protein is CSVEEPNRGYTF.

V is TRBV25-1 and J is TRBJ2-3. Germline lookup yields CDR1 MGHDK and CDR2 SYGVNS. CDR3 length equals 12 residues. The chain's CDR3 is CASSGTGVTQYF.